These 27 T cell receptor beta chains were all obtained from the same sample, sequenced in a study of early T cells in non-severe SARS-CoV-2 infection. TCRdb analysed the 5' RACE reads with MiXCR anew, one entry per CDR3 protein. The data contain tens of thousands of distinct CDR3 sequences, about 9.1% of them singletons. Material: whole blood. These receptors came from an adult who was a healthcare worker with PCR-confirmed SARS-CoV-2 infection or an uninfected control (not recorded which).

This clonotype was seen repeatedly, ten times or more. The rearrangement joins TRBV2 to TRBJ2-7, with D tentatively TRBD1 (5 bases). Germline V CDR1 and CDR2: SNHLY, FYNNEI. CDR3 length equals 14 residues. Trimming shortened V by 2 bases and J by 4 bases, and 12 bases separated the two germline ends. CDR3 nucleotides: TGTGCCAGCAGTGAAAGGGGTAGTACTTACGAGCAGTACTTC. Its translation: CASSERGSTYEQYF.

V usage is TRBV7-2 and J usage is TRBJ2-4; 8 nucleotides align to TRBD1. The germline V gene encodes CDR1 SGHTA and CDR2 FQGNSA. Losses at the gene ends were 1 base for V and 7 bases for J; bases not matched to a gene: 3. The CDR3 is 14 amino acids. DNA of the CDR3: TGTGCCAGCAGCTTAGGGACAGGGAGTAACATTCAGTACTTC. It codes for CASSLGTGSNIQYF.

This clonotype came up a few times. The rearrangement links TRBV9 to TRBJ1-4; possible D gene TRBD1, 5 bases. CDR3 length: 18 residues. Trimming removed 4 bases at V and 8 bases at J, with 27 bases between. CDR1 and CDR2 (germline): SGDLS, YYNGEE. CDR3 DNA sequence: TGTGCCAGCAGCCCACTCTCTGGGGGGGGAACGATCGGAGAAAAACTGTTTTTT. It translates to CASSPLSGGGTIGEKLFF. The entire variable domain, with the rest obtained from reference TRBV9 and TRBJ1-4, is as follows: DSGVTQTPKHLITATGQRVTLRCSPRSGDLSVYWYQQSLDQGLQFLIQYYNGEERAKGNILERFSAQQFPDLHSELNLSSLELGDSALYFCASSPLSGGGTIGEKLFFGSGTQLSVL.

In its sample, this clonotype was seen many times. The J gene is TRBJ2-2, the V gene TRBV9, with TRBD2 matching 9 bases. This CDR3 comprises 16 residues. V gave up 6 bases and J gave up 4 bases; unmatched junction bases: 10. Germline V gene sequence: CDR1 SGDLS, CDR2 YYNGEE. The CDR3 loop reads CASNLAGGPSTGELFF. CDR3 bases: TGTGCCAGCAATCTGGCGGGAGGGCCGAGCACCGGGGAGCTGTTTTTT.

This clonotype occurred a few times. The CDR3 loop is CASSYLYGSPETQYF. In nucleotides, the CDR3 is TGTGCCAGCAGTTACCTATACGGGAGCCCAGAGACCCAGTACTTC. J is TRBJ2-5 and V is TRBV6-2 or TRBV6-3; TRBD2 might be the D (6 bases). V lost 2 bases to trimming and J lost 4 bases, with 14 bases between them. CDR3 length: 15 residues. Germline V gene lookup returns CDR1 MNHEY and CDR2 SVGEGT.

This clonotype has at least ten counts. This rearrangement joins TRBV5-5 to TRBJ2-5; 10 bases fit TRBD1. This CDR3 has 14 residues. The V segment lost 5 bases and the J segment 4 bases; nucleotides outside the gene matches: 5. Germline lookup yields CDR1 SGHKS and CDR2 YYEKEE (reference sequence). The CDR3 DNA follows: TGTGCCAGCAGTCGACAGGGGGCCGCAGAGACCCAGTACTTC. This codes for CASSRQGAAETQYF.

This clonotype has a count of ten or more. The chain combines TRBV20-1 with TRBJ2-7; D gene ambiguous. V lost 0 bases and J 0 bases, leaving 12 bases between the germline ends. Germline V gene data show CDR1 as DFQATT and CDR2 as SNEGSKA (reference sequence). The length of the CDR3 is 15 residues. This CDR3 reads CSARDLGSNSYEQYF. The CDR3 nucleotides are TGCAGTGCTAGAGATCTAGGGTCCAACTCCTACGAGCAGTACTTC.

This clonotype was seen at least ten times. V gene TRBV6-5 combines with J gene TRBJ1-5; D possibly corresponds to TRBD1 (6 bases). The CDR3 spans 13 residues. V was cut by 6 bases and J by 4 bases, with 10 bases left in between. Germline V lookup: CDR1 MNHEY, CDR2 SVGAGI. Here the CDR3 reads CASRDRHNQPQHF. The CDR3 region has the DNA TGTGCCAGCAGGGACAGACATAATCAGCCCCAGCATTTT.

The DNA for the CDR3 is TGCAGTGCTACCGGGACTAGCGGATTCAATGAGCAGTTCTTC. The encoded protein is CSATGTSGFNEQFF. V and J are TRBV20-1 and TRBJ2-1; TRBD2 agrees at 11 bases. V shed 4 bases, J shed 6 bases, and the junction held 5 bases outside the gene matches. CDR1 DFQATT and CDR2 SNEGSKA come from the germline V gene (reference sequence). There are 14 residues in the CDR3.

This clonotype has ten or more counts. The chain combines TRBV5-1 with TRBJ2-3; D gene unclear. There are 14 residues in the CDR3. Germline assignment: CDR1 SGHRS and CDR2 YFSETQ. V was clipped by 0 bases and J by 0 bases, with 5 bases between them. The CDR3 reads CASSLEWSTDTQYF. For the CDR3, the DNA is TGCGCCAGCAGCTTGGAGTGGAGCACAGATACGCAGTATTTT.

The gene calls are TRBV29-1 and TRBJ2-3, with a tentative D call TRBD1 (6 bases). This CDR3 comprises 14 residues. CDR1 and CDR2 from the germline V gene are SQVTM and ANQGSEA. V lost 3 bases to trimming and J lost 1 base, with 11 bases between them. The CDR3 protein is CSVEGRGGTDTQYF. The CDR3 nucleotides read TGCAGCGTTGAGGGCAGGGGTGGCACAGATACGCAGTATTTT.

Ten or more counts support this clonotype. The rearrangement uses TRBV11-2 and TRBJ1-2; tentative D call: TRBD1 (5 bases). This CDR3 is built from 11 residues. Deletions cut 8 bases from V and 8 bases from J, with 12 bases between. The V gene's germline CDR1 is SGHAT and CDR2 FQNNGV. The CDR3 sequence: CASGAVGGYTF. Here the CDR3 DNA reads TGTGCCAGCGGGGCCGTGGGGGGCTACACCTTC.

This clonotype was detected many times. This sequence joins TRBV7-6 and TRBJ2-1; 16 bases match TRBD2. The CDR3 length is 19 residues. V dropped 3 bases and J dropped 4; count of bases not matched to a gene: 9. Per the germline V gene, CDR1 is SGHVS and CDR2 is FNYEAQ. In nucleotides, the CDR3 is TGTGCCAGCAGCTTGGGACTAGCGGGAGGGCCTCGTATGTACAATGAGCAGTTCTTC. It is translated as CASSLGLAGGPRMYNEQFF.

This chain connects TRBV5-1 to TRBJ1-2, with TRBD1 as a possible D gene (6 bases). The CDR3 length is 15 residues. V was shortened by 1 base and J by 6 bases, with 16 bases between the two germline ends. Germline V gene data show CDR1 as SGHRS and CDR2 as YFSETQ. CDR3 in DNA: TGCGCCAGCAGCTTGACAGGGAGGAGTTTGGATGGCTACACCTTC. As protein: CASSLTGRSLDGYTF.

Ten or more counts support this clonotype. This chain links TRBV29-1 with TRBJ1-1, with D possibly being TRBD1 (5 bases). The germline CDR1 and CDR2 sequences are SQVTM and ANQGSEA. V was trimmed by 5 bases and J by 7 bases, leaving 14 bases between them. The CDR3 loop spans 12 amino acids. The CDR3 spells CSVTSGLNEAFF. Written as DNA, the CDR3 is TGCAGCGTTACATCAGGGCTGAATGAAGCTTTCTTT.

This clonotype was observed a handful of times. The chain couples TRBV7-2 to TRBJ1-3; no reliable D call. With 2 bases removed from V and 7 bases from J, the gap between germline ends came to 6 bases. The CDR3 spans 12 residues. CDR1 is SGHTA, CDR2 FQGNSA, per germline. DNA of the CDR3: TGTGCCAGCAGCTTATCCCCCAACACCATATATTTT. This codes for CASSLSPNTIYF. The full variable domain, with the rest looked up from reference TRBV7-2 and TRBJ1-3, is GAGVSQSPSNKVTEKGKDVELRCDPISGHTALYWYRQSLGQGLEFLIYFQGNSAPDKSGLPSDRFSAERTGGSVSTLTIQRTQQEDSAVYLCASSLSPNTIYFGEGSWLTVV.

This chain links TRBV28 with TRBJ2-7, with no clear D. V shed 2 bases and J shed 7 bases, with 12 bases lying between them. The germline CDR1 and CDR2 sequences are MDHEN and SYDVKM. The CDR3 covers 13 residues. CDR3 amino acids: CASSLIQRREQYF. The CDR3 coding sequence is TGTGCCAGCAGTTTAATACAACGACGGGAGCAGTACTTC.

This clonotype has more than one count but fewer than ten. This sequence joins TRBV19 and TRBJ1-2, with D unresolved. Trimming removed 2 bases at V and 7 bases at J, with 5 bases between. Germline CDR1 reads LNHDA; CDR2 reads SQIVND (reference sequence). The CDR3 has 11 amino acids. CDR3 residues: CASSINGGYTF. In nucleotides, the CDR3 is TGTGCCAGTAGTATAAACGGTGGCTACACCTTC.

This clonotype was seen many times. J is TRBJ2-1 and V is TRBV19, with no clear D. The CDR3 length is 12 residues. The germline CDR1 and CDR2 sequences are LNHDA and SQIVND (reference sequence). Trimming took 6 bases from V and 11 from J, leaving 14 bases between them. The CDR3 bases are TGTGCCAGTAGCCCCCCCTCGACCCAGCAGTTCTTC. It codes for CASSPPSTQQFF.

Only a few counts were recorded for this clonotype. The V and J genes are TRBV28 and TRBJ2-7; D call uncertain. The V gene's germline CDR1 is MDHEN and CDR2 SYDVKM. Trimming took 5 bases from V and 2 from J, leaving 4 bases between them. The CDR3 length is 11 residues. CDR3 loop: CASSKPYEQYF. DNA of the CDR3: TGTGCCAGCAGTAAGCCCTACGAGCAGTACTTC. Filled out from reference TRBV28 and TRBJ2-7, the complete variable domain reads DVKVTQSSRYLVKRTGEKVFLECVQDMDHENMFWYRQDPGLGLRLIYFSYDVKMKEKGDIPEGYSVSREKKERFSLILESASTNQTSMYLCASSKPYEQYFGPGTRLTVT.

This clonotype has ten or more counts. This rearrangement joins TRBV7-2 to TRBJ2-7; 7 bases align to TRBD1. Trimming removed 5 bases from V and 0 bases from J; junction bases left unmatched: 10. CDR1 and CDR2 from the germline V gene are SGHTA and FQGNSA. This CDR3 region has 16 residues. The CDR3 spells CASSLRWTGFSYEQYF. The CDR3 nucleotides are TGTGCCAGCAGCCTGAGGTGGACAGGATTCTCCTACGAGCAGTACTTC.

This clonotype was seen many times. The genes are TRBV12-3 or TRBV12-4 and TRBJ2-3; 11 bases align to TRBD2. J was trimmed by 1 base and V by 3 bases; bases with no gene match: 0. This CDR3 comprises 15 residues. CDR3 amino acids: CASSLGLAGTDTQYF. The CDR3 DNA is TGTGCCAGCAGTTTGGGACTAGCGGGCACAGATACGCAGTATTTT.

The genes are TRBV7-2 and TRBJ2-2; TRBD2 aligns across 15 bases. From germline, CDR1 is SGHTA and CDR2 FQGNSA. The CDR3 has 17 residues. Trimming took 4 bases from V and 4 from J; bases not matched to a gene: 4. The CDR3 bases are TGTGCCAGCAGCTCGGGACTAGCGGGAGGTTCCACCGGGGAGCTGTTTTTT. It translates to CASSSGLAGGSTGELFF.

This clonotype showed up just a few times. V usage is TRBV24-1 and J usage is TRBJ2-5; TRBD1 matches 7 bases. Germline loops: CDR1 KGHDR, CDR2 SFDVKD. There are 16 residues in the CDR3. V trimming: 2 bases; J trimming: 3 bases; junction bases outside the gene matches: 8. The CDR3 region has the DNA TGTGCCACCAGTGATTCACTAGGACAGGAAAAAGAGACCCAGTACTTC. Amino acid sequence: CATSDSLGQEKETQYF.

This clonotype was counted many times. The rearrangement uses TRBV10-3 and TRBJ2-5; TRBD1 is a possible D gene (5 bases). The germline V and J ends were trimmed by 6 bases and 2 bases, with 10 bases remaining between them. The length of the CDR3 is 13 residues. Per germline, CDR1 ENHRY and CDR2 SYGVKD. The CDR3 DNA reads TGTGCCATCAGCGACAGACCTCAAGAGACCCAGTACTTC. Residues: CAISDRPQETQYF.

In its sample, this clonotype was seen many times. CDR3: CASSLNSGWGPYEQYF. The CDR3 DNA sequence: TGTGCCAGCAGCTTAAATAGCGGTTGGGGGCCCTACGAGCAGTACTTC. The chain uses TRBV11-2 and TRBJ2-7; D tentatively reads TRBD1 or TRBD2 (6 bases each). This CDR3 spans 16 amino acids. Germline values: CDR1 SGHAT, CDR2 FQNNGV. The germline V and J ends were trimmed by 2 bases and 2 bases, with 16 bases remaining between them. Filled out from reference TRBV11-2 and TRBJ2-7, the complete variable domain reads EAGVAQSPRYKIIEKRQSVAFWCNPISGHATLYWYQQILGQGPKLLIQFQNNGVVDDSQLPKDRFSAERLKGVDSTLKIQPAKLEDSAVYLCASSLNSGWGPYEQYFGPGTRLTVT.

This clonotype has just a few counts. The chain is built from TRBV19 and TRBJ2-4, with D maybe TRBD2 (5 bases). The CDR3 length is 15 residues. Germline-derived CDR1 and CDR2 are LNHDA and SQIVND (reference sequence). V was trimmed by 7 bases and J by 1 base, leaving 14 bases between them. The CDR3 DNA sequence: TGTGCCAGTACCGAGACGGGGAGTGCCAAAAACATTCAGTACTTC. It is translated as CASTETGSAKNIQYF.